The 23 T cell receptor beta chains below come from one sample, sequenced in a study of blood T cell repertoires in COVID-19. This table comes from immunoSEQ multiplex PCR, and its TCRdb copy is limited to in-frame clones, with some not included. The sample yields 150,000 to 200,000 clones, 86% seen once. Sequencing was performed on peripheral blood. The receptor source for this set is an elderly woman in a cohort sampled during active or convalescent COVID-19.

CDR3 sequence (DNA): TGTGCCAGCAGCGGAGGTCGGGGGGCTGGACTTGAAGCTTTCTTT. Residues: CASSGGRGAGLEAFF. V is TRBV13 and J is TRBJ1-1, with D maybe TRBD1 (6 bases). The CDR3 loop spans 15 amino acids. V was shortened by 5 bases and J by 7 bases, with 20 bases between the two germline ends. Germline V CDR1 and CDR2: PRHDT, FYEKMQ (reference sequence). Based on the CDR3 plus reference TRBV13 and TRBJ1-1, the full variable domain is AAGVIQSPRHLIKEKRETATLKCYPIPRHDTVYWYQQGPGQDPQFLISFYEKMQSDKGSIPDRFSAQQFSDYHSELNMSSLELGDSALYFCASSGGRGAGLEAFFGQGTRLTVV.

V gene TRBV5-4 combines with J gene TRBJ2-2; no clear D gene. The germline V gene has CDR1 SGHNT and CDR2 YYREEE (reference sequence). The CDR3 loop spans 14 amino acids. V lost 5 bases to trimming and J lost 6 bases, with 14 bases between them. The CDR3 loop is CASRLYASSGELFF. DNA of the CDR3: TGTGCCAGCAGACTCTACGCTTCGTCCGGGGAGCTGTTTTTT.

The rearrangement joins TRBV6-4 to TRBJ1-1; D remains unclear. Trimming took off 4 bases at V and 6 bases at J, with 15 bases between the two ends. This CDR3 has 14 amino acids. Germline-derived CDR1 and CDR2 are MRHNA and SNTAGT. CDR3 coding DNA: TGTGCCAGCAGTGCCACGAACCGGGGTCCTGAAGCTTTCTTT. This codes for CASSATNRGPEAFF.

This chain's CDR3 is CASSSTRGGQETQYF. The DNA of the CDR3 is TGTGCCAGCAGTTCTACAAGGGGGGGCCAAGAGACCCAGTACTTC. This chain joins TRBV6-2 or TRBV6-3 and TRBJ2-5; tentatively, D is TRBD2 (7 bases). Between the trimmed V and J ends, which lost 4 bases and 1 base, there was a span of 13 bases. The CDR3 has 15 residues. The germline V gene has CDR1 MNHEY and CDR2 SVGEGT.

V gene TRBV7-2 combines with J gene TRBJ1-1; D is unresolved. CDR3 length: 14 amino acids. Germline CDR1 is SGHTA and CDR2 is FQGNSA. Trimming left V 0 bases short and J 4 bases short, with 9 bases between. The CDR3 nucleotides are TGTGCCAGCAGCTTAGCCGGGGTGGCCACTGAAGCTTTCTTT. Translating gives CASSLAGVATEAFF.

The J gene is TRBJ2-4, the V gene TRBV27, with a tentative D call TRBD1 (5 bases). The germline V gene encodes CDR1 MNHEY and CDR2 SMNVEV (reference sequence). Trimming took off 4 bases at V and 3 bases at J, with 19 bases between the two ends. The CDR3 is 17 amino acids. CDR3 DNA sequence: TGTGCCAGCAGTTCTTATATGGTTTACGACAGCAAAAACATTCAGTACTTC. Amino acid sequence: CASSSYMVYDSKNIQYF.

This clone has a handful of counts. The chain couples TRBV11-2 to TRBJ1-1; no clear D. The germline CDR1 and CDR2 sequences are SGHAT and FQNNGV. The CDR3 length is 15 residues. Trimming took off 0 bases at V and 10 bases at J, with 18 bases between the two ends. CDR3 amino acids: CASSLDTGMPLGAFF. The CDR3 DNA follows: TGTGCCAGCAGCTTAGATACCGGGATGCCCTTGGGAGCTTTCTTT.

This chain connects TRBV10-3 to TRBJ1-2; 9 bases align to TRBD1. CDR3 length: 14 amino acids. V was pared by 6 bases and J by 3 bases, with 5 bases of the junction left unmatched. The V gene's germline CDR1 is ENHRY and CDR2 SYGVKD. The DNA of the CDR3 is TGTGCCATCAGGGGGACAGGGCGCGACTATGGCTACACCTTC. Translated: CAIRGTGRDYGYTF.

The chain joins TRBV7-8 to TRBJ1-1, with D unclear. The CDR3 covers 14 residues. V shed 5 bases and J shed 5 bases, with 15 bases lying between them. The germline gives CDR1 SGHVS, CDR2 FQNEAQ. The CDR3 reads CASSAYSGGTEAFF. For the CDR3, the DNA is TGTGCCAGCAGCGCATACTCTGGAGGGACTGAAGCTTTCTTT.

The J gene is TRBJ2-3, the V gene TRBV3-1 (or the pseudogene TRBV3-2); D may be TRBD1 (6 bases). Trimming took 6 bases from V and 3 from J, leaving 16 bases between them. CDR3 length: 15 residues. Per germline, CDR1 LGHDT and CDR2 YNNKEL (reference sequence). CDR3 sequence (DNA): TGTGCCAGCAGGCTAGGGGGAGTTAGGACAGATACGCAGTATTTT. This codes for CASRLGGVRTDTQYF.

The genes are TRBV7-4 and TRBJ2-1, with 8 bases identical to TRBD2. This CDR3 region has 14 residues. Germline V gene data show CDR1 as SGHVT and CDR2 as SQSDAQ. Trimming took 3 bases from V and 5 from J; bases not matched to a gene: 3. The CDR3 DNA reads TGTGCCAGCAGCTTGGCGGGAGGACACAATGAGCAGTTCTTC. Translating it yields CASSLAGGHNEQFF. The variable domain in full, completed from reference TRBV7-4 and TRBJ2-1, reads GAGVSQSPRYKVAKRGRDVALRCDSISGHVTLYWYRQTLGQGSEVLTYSQSDAQRDKSGRPSGRFSAERPERSVSTLKIQRTEQGDSAVYLCASSLAGGHNEQFFGPGTRLTVL.

The chain joins TRBV24-1 to TRBJ2-1, with 12 positions matching TRBD2. The CDR3 loop spans 20 amino acids. J lost 2 bases, V lost 4 bases, and 14 bases had no gene match. The germline gives CDR1 KGHDR, CDR2 SFDVKD. CDR3: CATSDPGLAGPRLTYNEQFF. The DNA for the CDR3 is TGTGCCACCAGTGACCCCGGACTAGCGGGGCCCCGTTTGACCTACAATGAGCAGTTCTTC.

The chain combines TRBV28 with TRBJ2-5; unclear D gene. Trimming removed 6 bases from V and 7 bases from J, with 18 bases in between. The CDR3 loop spans 14 amino acids. Germline V CDR1 and CDR2: MDHEN, SYDVKM. CDR3 DNA: TGTGCCAGCAGCCTCCAGCGTAACGTCGGGACCCAGTACTTC. This translates into CASSLQRNVGTQYF.

The chain uses TRBV28 and TRBJ1-3; D gene uncertain. Germline assignment: CDR1 MDHEN and CDR2 SYDVKM. The CDR3 consists of 13 residues. V was shortened by 2 bases and J by 5 bases, with 7 bases between the two germline ends. CDR3: CASSLEGRNTIYF. The CDR3 nucleotides read TGTGCCAGCAGTTTAGAGGGCAGAAACACCATATATTTT. The variable domain in full, with the rest retrieved from reference TRBV28 and TRBJ1-3, is DVKVTQSSRYLVKRTGEKVFLECVQDMDHENMFWYRQDPGLGLRLIYFSYDVKMKEKGDIPEGYSVSREKKERFSLILESASTNQTSMYLCASSLEGRNTIYFGEGSWLTVV.

The V gene is TRBV6-4, the J gene TRBJ2-1, with a possible D match to TRBD2 (5 bases). The CDR3 consists of 15 residues. V dropped 2 bases and J dropped 0 bases, with 8 bases sitting between them. In germline, CDR1 is MRHNA, CDR2 SNTAGT. CDR3 DNA: TGTGCCAGCAGTGACACGGGGAGCTCCTACAATGAGCAGTTCTTC. Its protein is CASSDTGSSYNEQFF.

This clone is a singleton in its sample. The chain employs TRBV6-6 and TRBJ2-7; 8 nucleotides agree with TRBD1. Trimming at V came to 8 bases and at J to 5 bases, leaving 5 bases not matched to a gene. Germline values: CDR1 MNHNY, CDR2 SVGAGI (reference sequence). The CDR3 length is 12 residues. The CDR3 sequence is CASRQGWNEQYF. CDR3 nucleotides: TGTGCCAGCCGACAGGGGTGGAACGAGCAGTACTTC.

The chain recombines TRBV25-1 with TRBJ1-2; D uncertain. Looked up from germline, CDR1 is MGHDK and CDR2 is SYGVNS. V was cut by 5 bases and J by 0 bases, with 7 bases left in between. This CDR3 comprises 13 residues. DNA for the CDR3: TGTGCCAGCAGTTCAACAGCTAACTATGGCTACACCTTC. Its protein product is CASSSTANYGYTF.

The chain carries TRBV6-5 and TRBJ1-1; the D gene is possibly TRBD1 (6 bases). The CDR3 has 15 residues. V shed 0 bases and J shed 12 bases, with 20 bases lying between them. Per the germline V gene, CDR1 is MNHEY and CDR2 is SVGAGI. CDR3 DNA sequence: TGTGCCAGCAGTTACTCGACAGGTGTCTCATCCGAAACTTTCTTT. It codes for CASSYSTGVSSETFF.

The chain carries TRBV13 and TRBJ2-7, with 12 nucleotides matching TRBD2. Germline V lookup: CDR1 PRHDT, CDR2 FYEKMQ (reference sequence). The junction had 5 bases not matched to a gene; V was cut back by 1 base and J by 1 base. The CDR3 extends over 17 amino acids. The CDR3 loop reads CASSLAPLAGGSYEQYV. The DNA for the CDR3 is TGTGCCAGCAGCTTAGCACCCCTAGCGGGAGGGTCCTACGAGCAGTACGTC.

CDR3 in DNA: TGTGCCAGCAGTGAAAGGGGCCTTTCGAATTACGAGCAGTACTTC. It translates to CASSERGLSNYEQYF. The rearrangement joins TRBV6-1 to TRBJ2-7; D might be TRBD1 (5 bases). Deletions cut 2 bases from V and 4 bases from J, with 15 bases between. Germline-derived CDR1 and CDR2 are MNHNS and SASEGT. The CDR3 has 15 amino acids.

The rearrangement uses TRBV10-3 and TRBJ2-4; D gene uncertain. Germline assignment: CDR1 ENHRY and CDR2 SYGVKD. CDR3 length equals 13 residues. V lost 6 bases to trimming and J lost 8 bases, with 14 bases between them. CDR3 bases: TGTGCCATCAGAGCCTCCAGGTCAGACATTCAGTACTTC. Residues: CAIRASRSDIQYF.

The V gene is TRBV2, the J gene TRBJ2-7; tentative D call: TRBD2 (6 bases). CDR3 length equals 13 residues. The V and J ends lost 3 bases and 9 bases respectively, with 15 bases between them. Germline V gene sequence: CDR1 SNHLY, CDR2 FYNNEI. CDR3 sequence: CASSEGGHRRQYV. The CDR3, as DNA: TGTGCCAGCAGTGAGGGAGGACACCGAAGGCAGTACGTC.

The chain links TRBV3-1 (or the pseudogene TRBV3-2) to TRBJ1-2; 9 bases align to TRBD1. Losses at the gene ends were 0 bases for V and 8 bases for J; bases not matched to a gene: 4. Per germline, CDR1 LGHDT and CDR2 YNNKEL (reference sequence). The CDR3 consists of 14 residues. The CDR3 region has the DNA TGTGCCAGCAGCCAAGACGGGACAGGGCGCGGCTACACCTTC. Its translation is CASSQDGTGRGYTF.